This entry concerns a single T cell receptor beta chain. Its antigen remains unknown. Germline values: CDR1 SGDLS, CDR2 YYNGEE. The CDR3 spans 15 residues. V trimming: 2 bases; J trimming: 6 bases; junction bases outside the gene matches: 6. Amplified regions were TCR beta CDR3 sequences from RNA transcripts. A set of HTBI primers served as the primers for a first-round RT-PCR of the TCR CDR3. TCRdb re-called the multiplex PCR reads with MiXCR, one entry per CDR3 protein. This table has about 300,000 distinct CDR3 sequences, roughly 19% appearing once. Clinical symptoms, serum thyroxine and TRAb, thyroid ultrasound and orbital computed tomography were used for the diagnoses. This specimen comes from a study of T cells in Graves' hyperthyroidism and ophthalmopathy. Study at large: Before any treatment, at initial diagnosis, peripheral blood was collected. General study points: Ophthalmopathy and stable hyperthyroidism were separated by a 13 V-J model. Most thyroid clonotypes expanded above 0.001 were also detected in blood.

This receptor was taken from a man between 50 and 59 years old with Graves' ophthalmopathy. The chain employs TRBV9 and TRBJ2-7, with 12 bases lining up with TRBD2. Sequencing used blood. CDR3 region: CASSVTSGGTGEQYF. DNA of the CDR3: TGTGCCAGCAGCGTGACTAGCGGGGGAACGGGCGAGCAGTACTTC.